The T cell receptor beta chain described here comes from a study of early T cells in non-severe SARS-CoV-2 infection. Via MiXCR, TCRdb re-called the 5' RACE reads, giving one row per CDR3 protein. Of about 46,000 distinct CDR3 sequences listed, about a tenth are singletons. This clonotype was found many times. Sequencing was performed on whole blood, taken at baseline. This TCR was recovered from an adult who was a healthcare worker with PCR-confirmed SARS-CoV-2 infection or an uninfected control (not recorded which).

Here the CDR3 reads CASSLGLAGGNEQFF. The CDR3 nucleotides are TGTGCCAGCAGTTTAGGGCTAGCGGGGGGCAATGAGCAGTTCTTC. V and J are TRBV12-3 or TRBV12-4 and TRBJ2-1; 11 bases agree with TRBD2. Trimming removed 1 base from V and 6 bases from J; junction bases left unmatched: 2. The length of the CDR3 is 15 residues.